This passage covers 2 T cell receptor beta chains from one sample sequenced in a study of T cell responses to AZD1222 COVID-19 vaccine. Profiling relied on immunoSEQ multiplex PCR, and the TCRdb table lists in-frame clones only, not all of them. The data hold about 110,000 clones, with roughly 92% observed a single time. This specimen consisted of peripheral blood, obtained 28 days after the second AZD1222 dose. These receptors were collected from an adult who received the AZD1222 COVID-19 vaccine.

V gene TRBV5-1 combines with J gene TRBJ1-1; perhaps TRBD1 as D (5 bases). The germline V gene has CDR1 SGHRS and CDR2 YFSETQ. The CDR3 covers 16 residues. Deletions cut 0 bases from V and 4 bases from J, with 16 bases between. The CDR3, as DNA: TGCGCCAGCAGCTTGGGGGGCCCCACGGGGGGCACTGAAGCTTTCTTT. Protein product: CASSLGGPTGGTEAFF.

This sequence joins TRBV12-5 and TRBJ2-3; D remains unclear. V was trimmed by 1 base and J by 4 bases, leaving 6 bases between them. The CDR3 consists of 13 residues. Germline V gene data show CDR1 as LGHNT and CDR2 as FRNRAP. The CDR3 DNA follows: TGTGCTAGTGGTTTGGCCGAAGCAGATACGCAGTATTTT. Amino acids: CASGLAEADTQYF.